This entry lists 4 T cell receptor beta chains sequenced from one sample in a study of T cells after yellow fever vaccination. TCRdb recomputed calls from the 5' RACE reads with MiXCR, one row per CDR3 protein. The repertoire holds some 150,000 distinct CDR3 sequences, with just over 6.5% as singletons. The sample in question was CD4+ T cells sorted from PBMCs, obtained 10 days after the yellow fever booster vaccination. The receptors stem from a man aged 30-40 years who received the YFV17D yellow fever vaccine.

This clonotype was observed at least ten times. The V call is TRBV6-2 or TRBV6-3, the J call TRBJ1-1; tentative D call: TRBD1 (6 bases). Germline values: CDR1 MNHEY, CDR2 SVGEGT. The CDR3 has 17 amino acids. Trimming left V 6 bases short and J 5 bases short, with 25 bases between. The CDR3 region has the DNA TGTGCCAGCAGCAAACCCCTCGGGGGCGCACAGGGAACTGAAGCTTTCTTT. This gives the protein CASSKPLGGAQGTEAFF.

This clonotype was observed at least ten times. J is TRBJ1-6 and V is TRBV6-5, with 9 nucleotides matching TRBD1. Germline assignment: CDR1 MNHEY and CDR2 SVGAGI. V dropped 6 bases and J dropped 15; count of bases not matched to a gene: 6. The CDR3 runs to 12 residues. The CDR3 region has the DNA TGTGCCAGCAGGCCGGGACAGGGCCACCTCCACTTT. As protein: CASRPGQGHLHF.

This clonotype came up many times. CDR3 sequence: CASRRGSYNEQFF. The CDR3 DNA reads as TGTGCCAGCAGAAGGGGCTCCTACAATGAGCAGTTCTTC. The J gene is TRBJ2-1, the V gene TRBV6-5; tentatively, D is TRBD1 (5 bases). V dropped 6 bases and J dropped 0 bases, with 6 bases sitting between them. The germline V gene has CDR1 MNHEY and CDR2 SVGAGI. The CDR3 sequence is 13 residues long.

This clonotype was picked up many times. The rearrangement links TRBV9 to TRBJ2-5; no firm D call. Trimming shortened V by 0 bases and J by 2 bases, and 8 bases separated the two germline ends. This CDR3 has 14 amino acids. Germline values: CDR1 SGDLS, CDR2 YYNGEE. CDR3 sequence reads: CASSVGPLQETQYF. For the CDR3, the DNA is TGTGCCAGCAGCGTAGGACCGTTACAAGAGACCCAGTACTTC.